Presented here are 10 T cell receptor beta chains from one specimen sequenced in a study of PD-1 blockade in classical Hodgkin lymphoma. Specified time point: cycle 4 day 1 (C4D1), after more than five weeks of nivolumab. Brentuximab vedotin exposure varied, and every patient relapsed after autologous stem cell transplantation. The repertoire was sequenced with immunoSEQ multiplex PCR; TCRdb's copy has only in-frame clones and lacks some. Among about 13,000 clones, 70% to 90% were seen once, and the ten largest hold 16%. Sequenced material: peripheral blood mononuclear cells (PBMCs), taken before the fourth cycle of nivolumab. The receptors stem from a human donor with classical Hodgkin lymphoma.

The chain combines TRBV29-1 with TRBJ2-3; 7 nucleotides line up with TRBD2. With V trimmed by 4 bases and J by 10 bases, 11 bases remained unmatched. Germline V lookup: CDR1 SQVTM, CDR2 ANQGSEA. This CDR3 has 13 amino acids. As DNA, the CDR3 is TGCAGCGTTGTCCGACTAGCCCAGGATGCGCAGTATTTT. It codes for CSVVRLAQDAQYF.

The genes are TRBV19 and TRBJ1-2; D is unclear. This CDR3 is 12 amino acids long. Per the germline V gene, CDR1 is LNHDA and CDR2 is SQIVND (reference sequence). The V and J ends lost 7 bases and 8 bases respectively, with 14 bases between them. CDR3 in amino acids: CASMEGRYGYTF. The CDR3 DNA reads as TGTGCCAGTATGGAAGGGAGATACGGCTACACCTTC.

The rearrangement links TRBV11-2 to TRBJ2-6; a possible D gene is TRBD2 (5 bases). The germline V and J ends were trimmed by 5 bases and 0 bases, with 11 bases remaining between them. The CDR3 covers 16 residues. Germline V lookup: CDR1 SGHAT, CDR2 FQNNGV. The chain's CDR3 is CASSDRRYSGANVLTF. Written as DNA, the CDR3 is TGTGCCAGCAGCGACCGGAGGTACTCTGGGGCCAACGTCCTGACTTTC.

This chain links TRBV30 with TRBJ2-3, with D maybe TRBD1 (5 bases). Trimming pared 2 bases from V and 3 bases from J, leaving 9 bases between. The CDR3 is 13 residues long. Germline V gene sequence: CDR1 GTSNPN, CDR2 SVGIG (reference sequence). The CDR3 DNA is TGTGCCTGGAGTTCGACAGTTACAGATACGCAGTATTTT. It is translated as CAWSSTVTDTQYF.

The chain joins TRBV4-3 to TRBJ2-3; 8 bases line up with TRBD2. Germline V gene sequence: CDR1 LGHNA, CDR2 YSLEER. The V and J ends lost 0 bases and 1 base, in that order; junction bases with no gene match: 6. CDR3 length: 17 amino acids. CDR3 nucleotides: TGCGCCAGCAGCCAAGAAGGGCGGGGGGCTCGCACAGATACGCAGTATTTT. Translating gives CASSQEGRGARTDTQYF.

The rearrangement links TRBV7-2 to TRBJ2-7, with TRBD1 identical over 8 bases. Germline CDR1 reads SGHTA; CDR2 reads FQGNSA. The CDR3 has 14 amino acids. J was trimmed by 2 bases and V by 3 bases; bases with no gene match: 3. The CDR3: CASSFGQGTYEQYF. The CDR3 region has the DNA TGTGCCAGCAGCTTCGGACAGGGAACCTACGAGCAGTACTTC.

V gene TRBV18 combines with J gene TRBJ1-1; perhaps TRBD1 as D (6 bases). The CDR3 covers 15 residues. V was shortened by 5 bases and J by 1 base, with 14 bases between the two germline ends. Germline-derived CDR1 and CDR2 are KGHSH and LQKENI. CDR3 sequence: CASSAGGQKNTEAFF. The CDR3 coding sequence is TGTGCCAGCTCAGCGGGCGGACAGAAGAACACTGAAGCTTTCTTT.

This clone has only one observation. The rearrangement joins TRBV6-5 to TRBJ2-1; D is uncertain. The CDR3 consists of 13 residues. Trimming stripped 6 bases from V and 0 bases from J, with 6 bases between. Germline CDR1 reads MNHEY; CDR2 reads SVGAGI. The CDR3 region has the DNA TGTGCCAGCAGCCTAAGCTCCTACAATGAGCAGTTCTTC. Protein product: CASSLSSYNEQFF.

The chain employs TRBV6-1 and TRBJ2-7; 8 bases line up with TRBD1. V gave up 9 bases and J gave up 0 bases; unmatched junction bases: 4. The CDR3 is 13 residues long. Looked up from germline, CDR1 is MNHNS and CDR2 is SASEGT. CDR3 bases: TGTGCCAGTAGACAGGGGAACTCCTACGAGCAGTACTTC. This encodes CASRQGNSYEQYF.

Only one count was recorded for this clone. CDR3 DNA: TGTGCCAGCAGCCCGTCCTTCCGCCGACAGGGGGCGAATGGCTACACCTTC. This gives the protein CASSPSFRRQGANGYTF. The chain recombines TRBV7-9 with TRBJ1-2, with 10 bases that match TRBD1. The germline V gene encodes CDR1 SEHNR and CDR2 FQNEAQ (reference sequence). The CDR3 is 17 residues long. Trimming removed 5 bases from V and 6 bases from J; junction bases left unmatched: 15.